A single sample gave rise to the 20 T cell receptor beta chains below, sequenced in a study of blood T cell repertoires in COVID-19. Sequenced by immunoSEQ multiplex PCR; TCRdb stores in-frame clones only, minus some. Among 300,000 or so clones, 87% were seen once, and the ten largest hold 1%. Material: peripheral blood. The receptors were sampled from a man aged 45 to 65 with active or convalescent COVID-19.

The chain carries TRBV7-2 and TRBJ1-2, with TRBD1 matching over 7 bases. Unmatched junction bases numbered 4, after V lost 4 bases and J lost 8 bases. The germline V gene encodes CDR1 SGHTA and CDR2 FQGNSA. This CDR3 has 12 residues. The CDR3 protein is CASSSRTGGYTF. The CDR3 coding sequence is TGTGCCAGCAGCTCCCGGACAGGAGGCTACACCTTC. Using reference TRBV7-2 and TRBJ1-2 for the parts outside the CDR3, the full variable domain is GAGVSQSPSNKVTEKGKDVELRCDPISGHTALYWYRQSLGQGLEFLIYFQGNSAPDKSGLPSDRFSAERTGGSVSTLTIQRTQQEDSAVYLCASSSRTGGYTFGSGTRLTVV.

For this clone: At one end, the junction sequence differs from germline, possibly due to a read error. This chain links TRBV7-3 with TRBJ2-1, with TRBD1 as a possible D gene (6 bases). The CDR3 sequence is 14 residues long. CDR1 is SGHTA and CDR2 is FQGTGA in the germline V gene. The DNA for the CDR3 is TGTGCCAGCAGCAGAGGGGACATAGGCAATGGGCAGTTCTTC. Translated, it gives CASSRGDIGNGQFF.

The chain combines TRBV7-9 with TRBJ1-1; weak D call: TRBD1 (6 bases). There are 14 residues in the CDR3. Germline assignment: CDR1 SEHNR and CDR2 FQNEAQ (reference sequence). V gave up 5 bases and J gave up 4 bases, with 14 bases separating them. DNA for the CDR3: TGTGCCAGCAGCACACAGGGTGAGGGCACTGAAGCTTTCTTT. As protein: CASSTQGEGTEAFF.

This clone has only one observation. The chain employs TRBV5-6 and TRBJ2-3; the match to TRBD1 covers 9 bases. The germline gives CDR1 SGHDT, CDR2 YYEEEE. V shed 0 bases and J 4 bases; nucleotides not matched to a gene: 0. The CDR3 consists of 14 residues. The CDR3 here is CASSLGQGADTQYF. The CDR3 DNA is TGTGCCAGCAGCTTGGGACAGGGGGCAGATACGCAGTATTTT.

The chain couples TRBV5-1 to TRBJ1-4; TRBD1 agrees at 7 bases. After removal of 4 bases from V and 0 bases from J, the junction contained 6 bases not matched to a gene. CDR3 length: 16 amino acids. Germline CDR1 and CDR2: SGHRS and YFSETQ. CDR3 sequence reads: CASSDRTGSTNEKLFF. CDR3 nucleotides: TGCGCCAGCAGCGATCGGACAGGATCAACTAATGAAAAACTGTTTTTT.

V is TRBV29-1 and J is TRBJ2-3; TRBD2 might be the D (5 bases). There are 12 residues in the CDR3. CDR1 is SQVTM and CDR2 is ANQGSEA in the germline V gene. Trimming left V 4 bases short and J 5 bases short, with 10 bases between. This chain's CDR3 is CSVVSGGDTQYF. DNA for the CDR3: TGCAGCGTTGTAAGTGGAGGAGATACGCAGTATTTT.

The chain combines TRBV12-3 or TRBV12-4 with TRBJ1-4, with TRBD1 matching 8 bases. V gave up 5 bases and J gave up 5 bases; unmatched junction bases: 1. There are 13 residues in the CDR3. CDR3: CASSRDRNEKLFF. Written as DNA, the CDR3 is TGTGCCAGCAGTCGGGACAGGAATGAAAAACTGTTTTTT.

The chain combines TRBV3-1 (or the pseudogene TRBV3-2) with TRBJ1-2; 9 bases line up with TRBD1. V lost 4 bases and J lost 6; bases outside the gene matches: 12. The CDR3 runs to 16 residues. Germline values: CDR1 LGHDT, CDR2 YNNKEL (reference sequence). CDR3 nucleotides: TGTGCCAGCAGCCCCAGGGCACGGACAGGGGTGGATGGCTACACCTTC. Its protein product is CASSPRARTGVDGYTF.

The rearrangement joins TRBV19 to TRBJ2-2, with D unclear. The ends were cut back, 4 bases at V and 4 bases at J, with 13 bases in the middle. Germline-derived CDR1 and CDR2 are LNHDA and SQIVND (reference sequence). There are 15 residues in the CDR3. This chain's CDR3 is CASSTVLGGTGELFF. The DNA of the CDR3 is TGTGCCAGTAGTACGGTTCTAGGTGGCACCGGGGAGCTGTTTTTT.

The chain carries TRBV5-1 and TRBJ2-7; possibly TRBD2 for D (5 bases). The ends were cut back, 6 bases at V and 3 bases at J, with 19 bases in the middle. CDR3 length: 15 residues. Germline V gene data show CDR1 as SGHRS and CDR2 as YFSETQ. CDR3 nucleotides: TGCGCCAGCAAACCCCACCCGGAGCGGAACTACGAGCAGTACTTC. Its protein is CASKPHPERNYEQYF.

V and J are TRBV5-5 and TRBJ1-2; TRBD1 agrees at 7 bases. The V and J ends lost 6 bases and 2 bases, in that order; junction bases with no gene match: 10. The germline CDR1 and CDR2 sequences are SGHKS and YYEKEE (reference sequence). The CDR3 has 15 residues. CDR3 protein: CASKTTGTVNYGYTF. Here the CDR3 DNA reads TGTGCCAGCAAGACGACAGGGACCGTAAACTATGGCTACACCTTC.

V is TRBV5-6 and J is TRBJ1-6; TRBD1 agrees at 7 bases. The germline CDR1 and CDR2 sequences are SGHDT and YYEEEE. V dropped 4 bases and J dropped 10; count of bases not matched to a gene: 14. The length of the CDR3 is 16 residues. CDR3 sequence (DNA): TGTGCCAGCAGCCTCGGATTCCAACAGGGGAGCTCACCCCTCCACTTT. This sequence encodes CASSLGFQQGSSPLHF.

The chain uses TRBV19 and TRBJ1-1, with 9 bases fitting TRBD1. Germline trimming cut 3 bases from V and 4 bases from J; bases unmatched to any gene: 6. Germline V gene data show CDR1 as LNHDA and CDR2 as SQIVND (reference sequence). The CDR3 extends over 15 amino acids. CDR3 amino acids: CASSISGTGSTEAFF. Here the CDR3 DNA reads TGTGCCAGTAGTATCTCAGGGACAGGGAGCACTGAAGCTTTCTTT.

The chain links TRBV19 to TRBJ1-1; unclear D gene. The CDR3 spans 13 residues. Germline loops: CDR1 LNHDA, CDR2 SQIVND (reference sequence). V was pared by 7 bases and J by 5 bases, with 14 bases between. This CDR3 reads CASTSDGRTEAFF. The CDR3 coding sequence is TGTGCCAGTACCTCTGACGGGAGAACTGAAGCTTTCTTT.

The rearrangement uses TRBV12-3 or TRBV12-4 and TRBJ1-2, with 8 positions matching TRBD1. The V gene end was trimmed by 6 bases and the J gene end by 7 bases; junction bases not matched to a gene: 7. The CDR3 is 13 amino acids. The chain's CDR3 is CASRQGQGLGYTF. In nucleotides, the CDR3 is TGTGCCAGCAGGCAAGGACAGGGACTTGGCTACACCTTC.

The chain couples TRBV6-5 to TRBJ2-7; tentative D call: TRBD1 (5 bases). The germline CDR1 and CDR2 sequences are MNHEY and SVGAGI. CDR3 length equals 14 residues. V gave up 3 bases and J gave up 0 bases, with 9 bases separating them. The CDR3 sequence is CASSYGAHSYEQYF. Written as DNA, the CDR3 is TGTGCCAGCAGTTATGGGGCCCACTCCTACGAGCAGTACTTC.

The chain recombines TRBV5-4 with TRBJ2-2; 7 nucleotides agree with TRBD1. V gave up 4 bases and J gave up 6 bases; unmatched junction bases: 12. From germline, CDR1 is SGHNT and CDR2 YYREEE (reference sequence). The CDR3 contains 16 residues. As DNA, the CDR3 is TGTGCCAGCAGCGCCCCGACAGGGAATGGGGCCGGGGAGCTGTTTTTT. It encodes CASSAPTGNGAGELFF. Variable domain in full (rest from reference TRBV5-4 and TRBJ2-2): ETGVTQSPTHLIKTRGQQVTLRCSSQSGHNTVSWYQQALGQGPQFIFQYYREEENGRGNFPPRFSGLQFPNYSSELNVNALELDDSALYLCASSAPTGNGAGELFFGEGSRLTVL.

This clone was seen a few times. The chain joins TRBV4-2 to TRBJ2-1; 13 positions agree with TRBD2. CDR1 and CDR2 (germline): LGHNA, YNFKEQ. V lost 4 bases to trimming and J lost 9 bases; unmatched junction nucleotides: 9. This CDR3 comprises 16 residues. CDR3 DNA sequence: TGTGCCAGCAGCCCGACTCTAGGGACTAGCGGGGTTGAGCAGTTCTTC. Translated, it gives CASSPTLGTSGVEQFF.

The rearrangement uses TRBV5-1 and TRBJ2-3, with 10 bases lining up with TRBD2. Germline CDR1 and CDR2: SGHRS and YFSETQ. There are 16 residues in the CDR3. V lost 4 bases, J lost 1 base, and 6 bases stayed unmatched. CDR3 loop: CASSPLAGGGTDTQYF. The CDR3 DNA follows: TGCGCCAGCAGCCCTTTAGCGGGAGGTGGCACAGATACGCAGTATTTT.

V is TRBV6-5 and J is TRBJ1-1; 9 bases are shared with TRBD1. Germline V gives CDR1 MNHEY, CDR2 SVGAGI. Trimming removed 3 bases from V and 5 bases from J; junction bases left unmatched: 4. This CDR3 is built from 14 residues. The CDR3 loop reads CASSYSTGGTEAFF. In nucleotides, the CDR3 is TGTGCCAGCAGTTATTCGACAGGGGGAACTGAAGCTTTCTTT.